This record looks at one T cell receptor (beta chain) sequence and its context. Repertoires were generated with immunoSEQ multiplex PCR, while TCRdb's copy carries only in-frame clones and drops some. The sample records 65,000 to 80,000 clones, over 90% being singletons. These data belong to a study of technical replicates of blood from a few donors. V was shortened by 1 base and J by 1 base, with 8 bases between the two germline ends. The CDR3 is made up of 14 amino acids. The V gene's germline CDR1 is SGHAT and CDR2 FQNNGV. Source material: T cells isolated from PBMCs. The chain carries TRBV11-2 and TRBJ2-7; D unclear. The source of this sequence is a human donor in good health. CDR3 nucleotide sequence: TGTGCCAGCAGCTTAGTCGCCAGTTCCTACGAGCAGTACTTC. Translated: CASSLVASSYEQYF.